The clone carrying this T cell receptor beta chain was seen many times. This sample was taken from a study of T cells in Graves' hyperthyroidism and ophthalmopathy. The V and J ends lost 3 bases and 2 bases respectively, with 10 bases between them. The CDR3 spans 13 residues. From germline, CDR1 is DFQATT and CDR2 SNEGSKA (reference sequence). The CDR3 regions of TCR beta were amplified from RNA transcripts. A first-round RT-PCR of the TCR CDR3 used the HTBI primer set. TCRdb used MiXCR to reprocess the multiplex PCR reads, holding one entry per CDR3 protein. The sample includes hundreds of thousands of distinct CDR3 sequences, under 15% of them seen just once. Disease lasting under 3 months, a NOSPECS grade of at least 4, and a Clinical Activity Score of at least 3 were features of the ophthalmopathy patients.

The sample comprised blood. The receptor was derived from a woman in her forties with Graves' ophthalmopathy. This chain uses TRBV20-1 with TRBJ1-2; D call uncertain. The CDR3 is CSASRGQNYGYTF. Here the CDR3 DNA reads TGCAGTGCTAGTAGAGGGCAGAACTATGGCTACACCTTC.